A selection of T cell receptor beta chains follows, all from one sample in a study of a mutant IDH1 vaccine in newly diagnosed glioma. The protocol was immunoSEQ multiplex PCR, while the TCRdb copy is restricted to in-frame clones and leaves out a portion. The table shows tens of thousands of clones, with roughly 82% occurring only once. The source was PBMCs, collected from a glioma patient treated with radiotherapy, temozolomide or both. These receptors were taken from a man between 25 and 39 years old with glioma. The CDR3 runs from the conserved cysteine through the conserved F or W.

J	V	CDR3
TRBJ2-6	TRBV2	CASSIESSGANVLTF
TRBJ1-5	TRBV11-2	CASSDGGFSNQPQHF
TRBJ1-5	TRBV5-5	CASTLGTARDQPQHF
TRBJ2-7	TRBV2	CASSEALGGLGYEQYF
TRBJ1-4	TRBV15	CATSGRPATNEKLFF
TRBJ1-1	TRBV7-2	CASSLGQSLNTEAFF
TRBJ2-2	TRBV7-8	CALHWEGSTGELFF
TRBJ2-1	TRBV7-9	CASSSDIREQFF
TRBJ1-1	TRBV29-1	CSVADRGLEAFF
TRBJ1-1	TRBV7-9	CASSLARGHTEAFF
TRBJ2-6	TRBV5-1	CASSFSGGSSGANVLTF
TRBJ2-2	TRBV5-1	CASTETAGAGELFF
TRBJ1-2	TRBV6-4	CASSPGWGEAYGYTF
TRBJ1-5	TRBV6-1	CASSGHLQGNSNQPQHF
TRBJ2-2	TRBV9	CASSEQGPSGTGELFF
TRBJ1-1	TRBV30	CAWSEGGGTEAFF
TRBJ1-5	TRBV19	CASSMSFGNQPQHF
TRBJ2-7	TRBV9	CASSAGQTHSYEQYF
TRBJ2-1	TRBV11-2	CASSFRFAGGQDEQFF